The clone carrying this TCR beta chain has only a few counts. Its antigen remains unknown. The sample holds other DNA sequences that translate to the same CDR3. The PCR had 60 Vbeta and 13 Jbeta primers. Here immunoSEQ multiplex PCR was the method, and the copy in TCRdb shows in-frame clones only, minus some. This sample carries about 160,000 clones, approximately 80% of them seen once, and the ten largest clones take 1.5% to 2%. The data are from a study of cytomegalovirus exposure and HLA in healthy donors. Across the whole study: An early release of data contained 75 million to 90 million unique TCRs, which came from HLA-typed donors. Whole-study results and caveats: Later analysis associated a missense DCLRE1C variant with TCR beta V- and J-gene trimming. Sequencing depth across donors, presence/absence analyses assumed, was roughly uniform.

Germline CDR1 MNHEY, CDR2 SMNVEV (reference sequence). V lost 3 bases to trimming and J lost 5 bases, with 10 bases between them. The CDR3 extends over 13 amino acids. The V gene is TRBV27, the J gene TRBJ1-1; D unclear. Source material: PBMCs. This clonotype originated in a woman aged 30 to 39 in good health and CMV-seronegative. The CDR3 nucleotides read TGTGCCAGCAGTTTGTCAATTAGTACTGAAGCTTTCTTT. This codes for CASSLSISTEAFF.